The 22 T cell receptor beta chains below all came from one sample that was sequenced in a study of control samples from healthy donors and cancer patients. Using immunoSEQ multiplex PCR, the repertoire was profiled, and TCRdb retains in-frame clones only, with some absent. The sample contains 150,000 to 200,000 clones, 85% to 95% of which appear only once. Sequences were obtained from blood. The receptors stem from a woman aged 18-35 years in good health.

The chain carries TRBV7-9 and TRBJ2-5; D is perhaps TRBD1 (5 bases). Trimming stripped 2 bases from V and 1 base from J, with 11 bases between. The CDR3 has 15 residues. Germline V gene lookup returns CDR1 SEHNR and CDR2 FQNEAQ (reference sequence). CDR3 coding DNA: TGTGCCAGCAGCTTACTAACCGACAGCCAAGAGACCCAGTACTTC. Translation gives CASSLLTDSQETQYF.

This clone came up once. The V gene is TRBV11-2, the J gene TRBJ2-7, with no clear D. This CDR3 spans 13 amino acids. Trimming stripped 8 bases from V and 7 bases from J, with 18 bases between. Germline values: CDR1 SGHAT, CDR2 FQNNGV. CDR3 protein: CASGISQPPEQYF. CDR3 nucleotide sequence: TGTGCCAGCGGTATCTCTCAGCCCCCGGAGCAGTACTTC.

The gene calls are TRBV14 and TRBJ1-3, with no clear D. V was shortened by 4 bases and J by 4 bases, with 5 bases between the two germline ends. CDR1 is SGHDN and CDR2 is FVKESK in the germline V gene. This CDR3 has 12 residues. The CDR3 DNA reads as TGTGCCAGCAGCCTTACAGGAAACACCATATATTTT. As protein: CASSLTGNTIYF.

The J gene is TRBJ2-3, the V gene TRBV6-5; no reliable D call. Per germline, CDR1 MNHEY and CDR2 SVGAGI. CDR3 length equals 16 residues. Trimming took 2 bases from V and 0 from J, leaving 12 bases between them. CDR3 nucleotides: TGTGCCAGCAGTTACGGCCTGGTCCCTAGCACAGATACGCAGTATTTT. This encodes CASSYGLVPSTDTQYF.

The chain couples TRBV12-3 or TRBV12-4 to TRBJ1-1, with D possibly TRBD1 on 6 matching bases. V dropped 5 bases and J dropped 6 bases, with 13 bases sitting between them. The CDR3 totals 13 residues. CDR3 DNA sequence: TGTGCCAGCAGTCTTACAGGGCTGGCTGAAGCTTTCTTT. Protein product: CASSLTGLAEAFF.

With respect to this clone: Additional DNA sequences in this sample encode the identical CDR3. The V and J genes are TRBV12-3 or TRBV12-4 and TRBJ1-1; tentatively, D is TRBD1 (6 bases). V lost 3 bases and J 11 bases, leaving 13 bases between the germline ends. CDR3 length: 12 residues. This CDR3 is CASSFRGGEAFF. CDR3 nucleotides: TGTGCCAGCAGTTTCCGAGGGGGAGAGGCTTTCTTT.

The CDR3 spells CASSSGTGDEKLFF. The DNA of the CDR3 is TGTGCCAGTAGTTCCGGGACAGGGGATGAAAAACTGTTTTTT. The V and J genes are TRBV19 and TRBJ1-4; 10 positions match TRBD1. The CDR3 is made up of 14 amino acids. The V and J ends lost 5 bases and 6 bases, in that order; junction bases with no gene match: 3. Germline V gene sequence: CDR1 LNHDA, CDR2 SQIVND (reference sequence). The full variable domain, rest sourced from reference TRBV19 and TRBJ1-4, is DGGITQSPKYLFRKEGQNVTLSCEQNLNHDAMYWYRQDPGQGLRLIYYSQIVNDFQKGDIAEGYSVSREKKESFPLTVTSAQKNPTAFYLCASSSGTGDEKLFFGSGTQLSVL.

The chain uses TRBV19 and TRBJ1-5; D gene ambiguous. The V gene lost 6 bases and the J gene lost 3 bases, with 9 bases spanning the gap. CDR1 is LNHDA and CDR2 is SQIVND in the germline V gene (reference sequence). The length of the CDR3 is 13 residues. CDR3 sequence (DNA): TGTGCCAGTAGGCGCCCCCCCAATCAGCCCCAGCATTTT. Translating it yields CASRRPPNQPQHF.

The CDR3 sequence: CASSQEVTANTGELFF. The DNA of the CDR3 is TGTGCCAGCAGCCAAGAGGTCACCGCGAACACCGGGGAGCTGTTTTTT. The chain has TRBV4-2 and TRBJ2-2; the D is unclear. The V end lost 0 bases, the J end lost 0 bases, and 8 bases lay between the germline ends. The CDR3 loop spans 16 amino acids. The germline CDR1 and CDR2 sequences are LGHNA and YNFKEQ.

The chain recombines TRBV6-5 with TRBJ1-2; possibly TRBD1 for D (5 bases). The V gene's germline CDR1 is MNHEY and CDR2 SVGAGI. V was trimmed by 5 bases and J by 1 base, leaving 11 bases between them. This CDR3 has 14 residues. The CDR3 spells CASSRTKNNYGYTF. The CDR3 bases are TGTGCCAGCAGTAGGACAAAGAATAACTATGGCTACACCTTC.

The CDR3 DNA follows: TGTGCCAGCAGCCGTGGGCCACCGCGGGACAGGGGGCTGGGTTCACCCCTCCACTTT. Translation: CASSRGPPRDRGLGSPLHF. The V gene is TRBV28, the J gene TRBJ1-6, with 12 bases fitting TRBD1. Unmatched junction bases numbered 18, after V lost 6 bases and J lost 9 bases. The CDR3 runs 19 residues. CDR1 is MDHEN, CDR2 SYDVKM, per germline. Variable domain in full (rest from reference TRBV28 and TRBJ1-6): DVKVTQSSRYLVKRTGEKVFLECVQDMDHENMFWYRQDPGLGLRLIYFSYDVKMKEKGDIPEGYSVSREKKERFSLILESASTNQTSMYLCASSRGPPRDRGLGSPLHFGNGTRLTVT.

This sequence joins TRBV28 and TRBJ2-5; 11 bases align to TRBD2. This CDR3 comprises 16 residues. V lost 4 bases, J lost 5 bases, and 9 bases stayed unmatched. Germline assignment: CDR1 MDHEN and CDR2 SYDVKM. The CDR3 here is CASSSKLAGVWETQYF. CDR3 DNA: TGTGCCAGCAGTTCTAAACTAGCGGGAGTGTGGGAGACCCAGTACTTC.

The gene calls are TRBV11-3 and TRBJ2-1, with D hard to call. CDR1 is SGHNT, CDR2 YENEEA, per germline. This CDR3 has 11 residues. V lost 0 bases, J lost 10 bases, and 4 bases lay in between. CDR3 residues: CASSLDGEQFF. The CDR3 DNA sequence: TGTGCCAGCAGCTTAGACGGGGAGCAGTTCTTC.

The V call is TRBV6-1, the J call TRBJ2-7; TRBD2 agrees at 9 bases. This CDR3 comprises 17 residues. The J segment lost 0 bases and the V segment lost 4 bases, leaving 10 bases of the junction unmatched. The germline CDR1 and CDR2 sequences are MNHNS and SASEGT. The CDR3 DNA is TGTGCCAGCAGTGGGGGGGTGAGCGGGAGGTACTCCTACGAGCAGTACTTC. This encodes CASSGGVSGRYSYEQYF.

In this sample, this clone turned up once. The V and J genes are TRBV5-1 and TRBJ2-5, with a possible D match to TRBD2 (6 bases). The germline gives CDR1 SGHRS, CDR2 YFSETQ. The CDR3 covers 15 residues. V lost 0 bases and J lost 5, with 14 bases in between. CDR3 in amino acids: CASSLGISGRETQYF. CDR3 DNA sequence: TGCGCCAGCAGCTTGGGGATTTCGGGGAGGGAGACCCAGTACTTC.

The V call is TRBV12-3 or TRBV12-4, the J call TRBJ1-1; 9 bases fit TRBD1. The ends lost 4 bases at V and 12 bases at J; junction bases unmatched: 6. The CDR3 contains 12 residues. CDR3 residues: CASSSLGQGSFF. For the CDR3, the DNA is TGTGCCAGCAGTTCCCTCGGACAGGGGTCTTTCTTT.

This clone was observed once. The chain couples TRBV10-2 to TRBJ1-1; tentatively, D is TRBD1 (6 bases). CDR3 length equals 12 residues. The V end was cut by 7 bases, the J end by 6 bases, with 12 bases between. CDR1 WSHSY and CDR2 SAAADI come from the germline V gene. CDR3 nucleotide sequence: TGCGCCAGCAATCCGGGACAAGCTGAAGCTTTCTTT. Translation gives CASNPGQAEAFF.

The chain uses TRBV4-3 and TRBJ2-1, with 11 bases that match TRBD2. The CDR3 is made up of 18 amino acids. The ends lost 1 base at V and 2 bases at J; junction bases unmatched: 7. The germline CDR1 and CDR2 sequences are LGHNA and YSLEER. In DNA form, the CDR3 reads TGCGCCAGCAGCCAAGCGACTTTAGCGGGAGGGCCCTACAATGAGCAGTTCTTC. Its protein product is CASSQATLAGGPYNEQFF.

The genes are TRBV28 and TRBJ1-1; no clear D gene. The germline CDR1 and CDR2 sequences are MDHEN and SYDVKM. This CDR3 comprises 14 residues. V was clipped by 5 bases and J by 1 base, with 11 bases between them. CDR3 coding DNA: TGTGCCAGCAGTGTAGGACGGAGGAACACTGAAGCTTTCTTT. Translating gives CASSVGRRNTEAFF.

This rearrangement joins TRBV6-6 to TRBJ1-2, with TRBD1 matching 8 bases. The CDR3 has 14 amino acids. Germline lookup yields CDR1 MNHNY and CDR2 SVGAGI (reference sequence). The trim removed 2 bases at V and 3 bases at J, leaving 2 bases unmatched. In nucleotides, the CDR3 is TGTGCCAGCAGTTACCAGGGACAGGACTATGGCTACACCTTC. It specifies CASSYQGQDYGYTF.

The chain carries TRBV19 and TRBJ1-1; D not certain. Germline CDR1 LNHDA, CDR2 SQIVND (reference sequence). V dropped 3 bases and J dropped 0 bases, with 17 bases sitting between them. This CDR3 is 17 amino acids long. For the CDR3, the DNA is TGTGCCAGTAGTATCGGTAGCCACAAAAGAATGAACACTGAAGCTTTCTTT. Translated: CASSIGSHKRMNTEAFF.

This chain uses TRBV28 with TRBJ2-5; D may be TRBD2 (7 bases). CDR3 length: 14 residues. The germline V gene has CDR1 MDHEN and CDR2 SYDVKM. V lost 4 bases, J lost 2 bases, and 11 bases lay in between. The CDR3 sequence: CASSWRGTQETQYF. The CDR3 region has the DNA TGTGCCAGCAGTTGGCGGGGGACACAAGAGACCCAGTACTTC.